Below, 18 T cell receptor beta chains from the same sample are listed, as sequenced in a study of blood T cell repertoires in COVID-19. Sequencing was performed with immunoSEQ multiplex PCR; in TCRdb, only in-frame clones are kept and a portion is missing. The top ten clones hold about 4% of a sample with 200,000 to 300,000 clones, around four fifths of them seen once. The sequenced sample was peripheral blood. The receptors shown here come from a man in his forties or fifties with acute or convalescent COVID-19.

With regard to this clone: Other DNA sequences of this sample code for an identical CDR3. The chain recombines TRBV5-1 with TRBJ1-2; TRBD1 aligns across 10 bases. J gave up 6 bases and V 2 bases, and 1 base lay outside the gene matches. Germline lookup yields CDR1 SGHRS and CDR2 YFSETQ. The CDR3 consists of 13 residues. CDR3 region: CASSLGQGDGYTF. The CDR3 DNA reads TGCGCCAGCAGCTTAGGACAGGGGGATGGCTACACCTTC. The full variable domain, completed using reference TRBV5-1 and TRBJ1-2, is KAGVTQTPRYLIKTRGQQVTLSCSPISGHRSVSWYQQTPGQGLQFLFEYFSETQRNKGNFPGRFSGRQFSNSRSEMNVSTLELGDSALYLCASSLGQGDGYTFGSGTRLTVV.

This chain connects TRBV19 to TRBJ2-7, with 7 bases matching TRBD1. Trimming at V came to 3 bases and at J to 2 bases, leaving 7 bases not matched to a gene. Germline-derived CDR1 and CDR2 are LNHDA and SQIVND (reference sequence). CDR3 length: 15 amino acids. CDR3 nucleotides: TGTGCCAGTAGTATCGAAGGGGGCCACACCTACGAGCAGTACTTC. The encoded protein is CASSIEGGHTYEQYF.

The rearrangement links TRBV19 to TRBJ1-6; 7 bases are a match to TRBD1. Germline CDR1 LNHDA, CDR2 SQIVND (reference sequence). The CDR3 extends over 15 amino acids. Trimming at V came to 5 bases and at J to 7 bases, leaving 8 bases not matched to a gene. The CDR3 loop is CASSVTGPLNSPLHF. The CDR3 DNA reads TGTGCCAGTAGTGTGACAGGGCCCTTGAATTCACCCCTCCACTTT.

CDR3 loop: CASSLTPGQGYHEQYF. For the CDR3, the DNA is TGCGCCAGCAGCTTGACGCCGGGACAGGGTTACCACGAGCAGTACTTC. The rearrangement links TRBV5-1 to TRBJ2-7; 9 bases fit TRBD1. Trimming at V came to 1 base and at J to 5 bases, leaving 10 bases not matched to a gene. The CDR3 consists of 16 residues. Germline CDR1 reads SGHRS; CDR2 reads YFSETQ.

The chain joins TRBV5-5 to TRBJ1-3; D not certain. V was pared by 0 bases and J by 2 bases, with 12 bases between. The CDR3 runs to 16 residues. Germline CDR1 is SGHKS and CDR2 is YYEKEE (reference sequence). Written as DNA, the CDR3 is TGTGCCAGCAGCTTGGCCGGGCTCGGGGCTGGAAACACCATATATTTT. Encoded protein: CASSLAGLGAGNTIYF.

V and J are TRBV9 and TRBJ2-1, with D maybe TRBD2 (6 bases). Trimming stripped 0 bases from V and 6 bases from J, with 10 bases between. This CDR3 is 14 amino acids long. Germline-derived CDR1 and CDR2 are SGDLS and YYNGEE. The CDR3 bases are TGTGCCAGCAGCGTAGAGGGAGGAGCCAATGAGCAGTTCTTC. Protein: CASSVEGGANEQFF.

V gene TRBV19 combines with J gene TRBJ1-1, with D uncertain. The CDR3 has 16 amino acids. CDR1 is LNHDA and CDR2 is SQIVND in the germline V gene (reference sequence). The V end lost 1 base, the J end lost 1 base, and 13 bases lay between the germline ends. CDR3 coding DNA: TGTGCCAGTAGTATAGCAGCGACTCAAAAGAACACTGAAGCTTTCTTT. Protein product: CASSIAATQKNTEAFF.

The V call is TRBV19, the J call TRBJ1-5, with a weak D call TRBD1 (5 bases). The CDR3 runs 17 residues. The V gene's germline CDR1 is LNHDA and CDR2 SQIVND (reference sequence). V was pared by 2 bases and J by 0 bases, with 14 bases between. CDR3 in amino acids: CASSISPTGFSNQPQHF. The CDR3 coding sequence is TGTGCCAGTAGTATAAGTCCCACAGGTTTTAGCAATCAGCCCCAGCATTTT.

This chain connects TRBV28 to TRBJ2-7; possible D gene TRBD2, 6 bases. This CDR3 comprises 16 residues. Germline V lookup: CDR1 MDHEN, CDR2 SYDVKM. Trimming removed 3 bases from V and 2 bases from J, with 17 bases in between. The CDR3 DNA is TGTGCCAGCAGTTTGGTAGGTGAGACTAGGACCTACGAGCAGTACTTC. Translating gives CASSLVGETRTYEQYF.

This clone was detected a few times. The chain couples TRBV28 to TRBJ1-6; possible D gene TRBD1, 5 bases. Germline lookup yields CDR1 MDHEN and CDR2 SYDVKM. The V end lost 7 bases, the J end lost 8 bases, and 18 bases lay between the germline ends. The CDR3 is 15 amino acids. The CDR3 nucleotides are TGTGCCAGCACCCCGGGGGGAGGAACCTATTCACCCCTCCACTTT. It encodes CASTPGGGTYSPLHF.

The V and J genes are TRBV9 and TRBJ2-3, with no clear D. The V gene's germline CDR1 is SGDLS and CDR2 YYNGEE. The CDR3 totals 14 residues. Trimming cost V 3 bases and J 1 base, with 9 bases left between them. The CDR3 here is CASSARSGTDTQYF. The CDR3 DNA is TGTGCCAGCAGCGCGAGGAGCGGCACAGATACGCAGTATTTT.

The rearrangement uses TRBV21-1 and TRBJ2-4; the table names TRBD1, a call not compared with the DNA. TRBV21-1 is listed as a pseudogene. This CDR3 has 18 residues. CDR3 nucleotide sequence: TGTGCCAGCAGCAAAGAGGGGACAGGGATTGGAGCCAAAAACATTCAGTACTTC. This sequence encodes CASSKEGTGIGAKNIQYF.

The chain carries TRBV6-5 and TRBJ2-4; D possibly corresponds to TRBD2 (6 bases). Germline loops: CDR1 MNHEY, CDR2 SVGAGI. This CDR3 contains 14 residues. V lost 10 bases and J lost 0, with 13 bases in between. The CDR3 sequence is CAILGGAAKNIQYF. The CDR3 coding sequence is TGTGCCATCCTCGGGGGAGCAGCCAAAAACATTCAGTACTTC.

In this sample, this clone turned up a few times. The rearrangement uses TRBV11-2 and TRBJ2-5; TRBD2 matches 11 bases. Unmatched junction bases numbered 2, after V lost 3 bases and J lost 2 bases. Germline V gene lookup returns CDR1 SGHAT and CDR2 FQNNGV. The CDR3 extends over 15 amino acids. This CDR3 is CASSLGTSGQETQYF. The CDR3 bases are TGTGCCAGCAGCTTGGGGACTAGCGGACAAGAGACCCAGTACTTC.

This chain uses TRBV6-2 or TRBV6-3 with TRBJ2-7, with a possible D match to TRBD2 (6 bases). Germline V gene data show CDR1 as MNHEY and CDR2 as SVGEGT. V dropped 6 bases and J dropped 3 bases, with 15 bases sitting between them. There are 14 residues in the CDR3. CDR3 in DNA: TGTGCCAGCAGCTTAGGAGGGTTCGACTACGAGCAGTACTTC. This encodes CASSLGGFDYEQYF.

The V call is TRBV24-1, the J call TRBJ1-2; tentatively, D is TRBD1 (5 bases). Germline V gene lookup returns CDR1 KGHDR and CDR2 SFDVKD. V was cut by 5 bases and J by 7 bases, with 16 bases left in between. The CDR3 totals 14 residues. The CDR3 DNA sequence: TGTGCCACCAGTGCTGGAAGGGGCGGGGGTGGCTACACCTTC. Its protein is CATSAGRGGGGYTF.

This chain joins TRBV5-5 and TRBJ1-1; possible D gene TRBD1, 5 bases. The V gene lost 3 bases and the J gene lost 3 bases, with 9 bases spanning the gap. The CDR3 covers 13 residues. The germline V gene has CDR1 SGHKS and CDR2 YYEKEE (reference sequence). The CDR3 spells CASSSYRHTEAFF. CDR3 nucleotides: TGTGCCAGCAGCTCCTACAGGCACACTGAAGCTTTCTTT. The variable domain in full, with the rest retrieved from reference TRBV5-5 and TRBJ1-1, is DAGVTQSPTHLIKTRGQQVTLRCSPISGHKSVSWYQQVLGQGPQFIFQYYEKEERGRGNFPDRFSARQFPNYSSELNVNALLLGDSALYLCASSSYRHTEAFFGQGTRLTVV.

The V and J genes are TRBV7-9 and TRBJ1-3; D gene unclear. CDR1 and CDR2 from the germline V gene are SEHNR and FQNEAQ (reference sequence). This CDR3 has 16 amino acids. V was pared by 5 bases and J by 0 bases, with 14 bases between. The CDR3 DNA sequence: TGTGCCAGCAGCCCGGTGGTTTCATTCTCTGGAAACACCATATATTTT. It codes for CASSPVVSFSGNTIYF.